The 8 T cell receptor beta chains in this list originate from one sample, sequenced in a study of shared clonotypes between healthy human individuals. It was CD45RO-negative cells, positively selected for CCR7, that made up naive CD8 cells, with terminally differentiated effector memory CD45RA+ cells excluded. Using immunoSEQ multiplex PCR, the repertoire was profiled, and TCRdb retains in-frame clones only, with some absent. The table lists about 590,000 clones, roughly 96% of them singletons. Sequencing was done on a sample of naive CD8+ T cells sorted from blood. The receptors were gathered from a woman in her twenties or thirties in good health.

This rearrangement joins TRBV28 to TRBJ2-3, with 8 nucleotides matching TRBD2. The germline gives CDR1 MDHEN, CDR2 SYDVKM. The CDR3 loop spans 16 amino acids. The V gene end was trimmed by 6 bases and the J gene end by 0 bases; junction bases not matched to a gene: 8. The CDR3: CASSGLARLSTDTQYF. CDR3 DNA: TGTGCCAGCAGCGGACTAGCCCGGCTTAGCACAGATACGCAGTATTTT.

This clone was seen only once. V and J are TRBV2 and TRBJ2-7; possibly TRBD1 or TRBD2 for D (5 bases each). The germline CDR1 and CDR2 sequences are SNHLY and FYNNEI. The CDR3 runs 15 residues. Trimming shortened V by 7 bases and J by 3 bases, and 19 bases separated the two germline ends. The CDR3 DNA is TGTGCCAGCAAGAGGGGCCCCAGCTTAGACTACGAGCAGTACTTC. Residues: CASKRGPSLDYEQYF.

V and J are TRBV28 and TRBJ2-5; tentatively, D is TRBD2 (5 bases). Judging by the DNA end, TRBJ2-7 fits better; the J call may be wrong. Germline loops: CDR1 MDHEN, CDR2 SYDVKM. The CDR3 covers 13 residues. The CDR3 coding sequence is TGTGCCAGCAGTTTCGAGGGAAGCTACGAGCAGTACTTC. Translation: CASSFEGSYEQYF.

V gene TRBV10-3 combines with J gene TRBJ2-5; a possible D gene is TRBD1 (7 bases). Germline CDR1 and CDR2: ENHRY and SYGVKD. This CDR3 comprises 16 residues. V was trimmed by 10 bases and J by 2 bases, leaving 23 bases between them. The CDR3 DNA sequence: TGTGCCACCTCGGCCAGGGGGGACCCCTTACAAGAGACCCAGTACTTC. Encoded protein: CATSARGDPLQETQYF.

The rearrangement joins TRBV10-3 to TRBJ2-7, with 7 bases identical to TRBD2. The CDR3 totals 15 residues. Unmatched junction bases numbered 9, after V lost 7 bases and J lost 0 bases. The V gene's germline CDR1 is ENHRY and CDR2 SYGVKD. CDR3 loop: CAIMGGGTNSYEQYF. In DNA form, the CDR3 reads TGTGCCATCATGGGGGGAGGGACCAACTCCTACGAGCAGTACTTC.

V and J are TRBV2 and TRBJ2-7, with 9 bases fitting TRBD2. With V trimmed by 0 bases and J by 4 bases, 4 bases remained unmatched. From germline, CDR1 is SNHLY and CDR2 FYNNEI. CDR3 length: 15 amino acids. The CDR3 protein is CASSEAGTSTYEQYF. The CDR3 DNA is TGTGCCAGCAGTGAAGCCGGGACTAGCACGTACGAGCAGTACTTC.

V usage is TRBV13 and J usage is TRBJ2-5; D is perhaps TRBD2 (6 bases). The CDR3 runs 14 residues. V lost 5 bases and J 2 bases, leaving 12 bases between the germline ends. Germline lookup yields CDR1 PRHDT and CDR2 FYEKMQ (reference sequence). The CDR3 DNA follows: TGTGCCAGCAGCCCTCCGGGGGAACAAGAGACCCAGTACTTC. It encodes CASSPPGEQETQYF.

The chain recombines TRBV5-6 with TRBJ2-3; TRBD1 aligns across 9 bases. Germline V gene data show CDR1 as SGHDT and CDR2 as YYEEEE. The CDR3 consists of 14 residues. J was trimmed by 8 bases and V by 4 bases; bases with no gene match: 8. This CDR3 is CASSTGQGGSTQYF. The CDR3 DNA sequence: TGTGCCAGCAGCACGGGACAGGGTGGCTCTACGCAGTATTTT.